Below, 11 T cell receptor beta chains from the same sample are listed, as sequenced in a study of immune evolution from preneoplasia to lung adenocarcinoma. Clones were read by immunoSEQ multiplex PCR, and TCRdb kept only the in-frame ones, dropping some. The table has about 10,000 clones, 90% seen once. The sequenced sample was FFPE invasive lung adenocarcinoma tissue. The receptors shown here come from a person aged 70 to 85 with invasive lung adenocarcinoma.

The chain has TRBV6-1 and TRBJ2-2; possibly TRBD2 for D (5 bases). Trimming removed 3 bases from V and 6 bases from J, with 17 bases in between. The CDR3 length is 16 residues. CDR1 is MNHNS, CDR2 SASEGT, per germline. In DNA, the CDR3 is TGTGCCAGCAGTGAGCCCGGACCCACTAGTCCCGGGGAGCTGTTTTTT. Encoded protein: CASSEPGPTSPGELFF.

The chain employs TRBV6-5 and TRBJ2-3; 11 nucleotides match TRBD2. Per the germline V gene, CDR1 is MNHEY and CDR2 is SVGAGI. The CDR3 consists of 15 residues. V lost 5 bases, J lost 4 bases, and 5 bases stayed unmatched. The CDR3 sequence: CASSPGLAGSDTQYF. The CDR3 DNA follows: TGTGCCAGCAGTCCCGGACTAGCGGGTTCAGATACGCAGTATTTT.

The V call is TRBV18, the J call TRBJ2-3; no firm D call. The V and J ends lost 5 bases and 0 bases respectively, with 9 bases between them. Germline V gene sequence: CDR1 KGHSH, CDR2 LQKENI. This CDR3 is built from 14 residues. The CDR3 coding sequence is TGTGCCAGCTCAGGTGGGTTGAGCACAGATACGCAGTATTTT. Its translation is CASSGGLSTDTQYF. Full variable domain (missing parts from reference TRBV18 and TRBJ2-3): NAGVMQNPRHLVRRRGQEARLRCSPMKGHSHVYWYRQLPEEGLKFMVYLQKENIIDESGMPKERFSAEFPKEGPSILRIQQVVRGDSAAYFCASSGGLSTDTQYFGPGTRLTVL.

The V gene is TRBV2, the J gene TRBJ1-2, with D possibly TRBD1 on 5 matching bases. Trimming removed 6 bases from V and 6 bases from J, with 11 bases in between. CDR1 and CDR2 (germline): SNHLY, FYNNEI. There are 12 residues in the CDR3. The DNA for the CDR3 is TGTGCCAGCAGCCTGCAGGGAAATGGCTACACCTTC. It codes for CASSLQGNGYTF.

This sequence joins TRBV15 and TRBJ2-3; D remains unclear. The CDR3 contains 15 residues. CDR1 is LNHNV and CDR2 is YYDKDF in the germline V gene (reference sequence). Trimming took off 2 bases at V and 1 base at J, with 10 bases between the two ends. CDR3 nucleotides: TGTGCCACCAGCAGACCTTCTCACGGCACAGATACGCAGTATTTT. Translated: CATSRPSHGTDTQYF.

The rearrangement links TRBV5-1 to TRBJ2-3; D is possibly TRBD2 (5 bases). The CDR3 consists of 14 residues. The ends were cut back, 0 bases at V and 6 bases at J, with 11 bases in the middle. Germline assignment: CDR1 SGHRS and CDR2 YFSETQ. The CDR3 DNA reads as TGCGCCAGCAGCTTGGAGACTACTGTGGATACGCAGTATTTT. Residues: CASSLETTVDTQYF.

The J gene is TRBJ1-1, the V gene TRBV2, with D unclear. V lost 5 bases and J lost 10, with 14 bases in between. Per germline, CDR1 SNHLY and CDR2 FYNNEI. This CDR3 comprises 12 residues. CDR3 protein: CASSRSSTAAFF. The CDR3 DNA reads TGTGCCAGCAGTCGGTCGTCCACGGCAGCTTTCTTT.

This sequence joins TRBV11-3 and TRBJ1-1, with D possibly matching TRBD1 (5 bases). In germline, CDR1 is SGHNT, CDR2 YENEEA. The CDR3 loop spans 13 amino acids. Trimming cost V 5 bases and J 0 bases, with 7 bases left between them. The CDR3 DNA sequence: TGTGCCAGCAGCCCGGACATGAACACTGAAGCTTTCTTT. It translates to CASSPDMNTEAFF.

V usage is TRBV4-1 and J usage is TRBJ2-5; weak D call: TRBD1 (6 bases). The germline V gene encodes CDR1 MGHRA and CDR2 YSYEKL. V was cut by 3 bases and J by 5 bases, with 19 bases left in between. The CDR3 runs 16 residues. The DNA for the CDR3 is TGCGCCAGCAGCCATGATACAGGGTCAGGGTGGGAGACCCAGTACTTC. As protein: CASSHDTGSGWETQYF.

This clone came up once. The chain carries TRBV6-1 and TRBJ2-3; 9 nucleotides agree with TRBD2. Germline V gives CDR1 MNHNS, CDR2 SASEGT. This CDR3 has 14 amino acids. CDR3 DNA: TGTGCAGGGGGACGGGCTAGCGGGGTGGATACGCAGTATTTT. Amino acid sequence: CAGGRASGVDTQYF.

This chain uses TRBV11-2 with TRBJ1-1; D is unresolved. The germline V and J ends were trimmed by 1 base and 1 base, with 4 bases remaining between them. The CDR3 extends over 13 amino acids. Germline V gives CDR1 SGHAT, CDR2 FQNNGV. CDR3 region: CASSLVRNTEAFF. The CDR3 DNA reads as TGTGCCAGCAGCTTAGTTCGGAACACTGAAGCTTTCTTT.